The clone carrying this T cell receptor (beta chain) was seen a single time. These data are taken from a study of control samples from healthy donors and cancer patients. The V end lost 6 bases, the J end lost 5 bases, and 17 bases lay between the germline ends. CDR3 length: 14 residues. Germline V gene sequence: CDR1 SNHLY, CDR2 FYNNEI. The assay was immunoSEQ multiplex PCR, and TCRdb's table has in-frame clones only and misses some. The table records some 100,000 clones, 80% to 90% of them present only once. The sequenced sample consisted of blood. The source is a woman aged 45 to 65 in good health. The chain is built from TRBV2 and TRBJ2-7; D perhaps matches TRBD2 (7 bases). CDR3 in amino acids: CASRGGTTTHEQYF. The CDR3 DNA reads as TGTGCCAGCAGGGGGGGGACAACCACACACGAGCAGTACTTC.